These 9 T cell receptor beta chains share one sample of origin, sequenced in a study of regulatory T cells in long-lasting Graves disease. The time point: newly diagnosed GD, antithyroid drugs for less than 3 months. Scientists built the TCR library using RNA that was extracted from PBMCs. The TCR beta library used iRepertoire HTBI primers with Arm-PCR amplification of CDR3. TCRdb reprocessed the multiplex PCR reads via MiXCR and lists one record per CDR3 protein. The sample holds approximately 350,000 distinct CDR3 sequences, over 15% seen once. Separately, the same data were catalogued under a study of T cells in Graves' hyperthyroidism and ophthalmopathy.

This specimen was peripheral blood mononuclear cells (PBMCs), taken at new diagnosis, from a patient treated with antithyroid drugs. The receptors were gathered from a man aged 40-55 years with Graves disease.

The table lists this clonotype with many counts. The chain uses TRBV7-6 and TRBJ2-5, with D unresolved. Germline CDR1 is SGHVS and CDR2 is FNYEAQ. CDR3 length equals 14 residues. Trimming removed 5 bases from V and 1 base from J, with 11 bases in between. The CDR3 DNA sequence: TGTGCCAGCAGCCCCACGCACTTCCAAGAGACCCAGTACTTC. Protein sequence: CASSPTHFQETQYF.

This clonotype came up many times. The chain recombines TRBV5-1 with TRBJ2-5; no firm D call. Germline V gene sequence: CDR1 SGHRS, CDR2 YFSETQ. CDR3 size: 13 residues. The ends were cut back, 1 base at V and 5 bases at J, with 9 bases in the middle. DNA for the CDR3: TGCGCCAGCAGCTTGTTAAAGGAGGAGACCCAGTACTTC. Protein product: CASSLLKEETQYF.

This clonotype was counted between two and nine times. The chain has TRBV27 and TRBJ1-6; maybe TRBD1 (6 bases). This CDR3 is built from 18 residues. Deletions cut 8 bases from V and 0 bases from J, with 20 bases between. From germline, CDR1 is MNHEY and CDR2 SMNVEV (reference sequence). This chain's CDR3 is CASSAARDISSYNSPLHF. CDR3 bases: TGTGCCAGCTCCGCGGCCCGGGACATTAGCTCCTATAATTCACCCCTCCACTTT.

This clonotype was found many times. In nucleotides, the CDR3 is TGTGCCAGCAGATGGGACAGCTCCTACGAGCAGTACTTC. This codes for CASRWDSSYEQYF. The chain carries TRBV2 and TRBJ2-7; the match to TRBD1 covers 7 bases. The trim removed 6 bases at V and 0 bases at J, leaving 2 bases unmatched. This CDR3 is 13 amino acids long. Germline V gene data show CDR1 as SNHLY and CDR2 as FYNNEI.

The chain is built from TRBV6-1 and TRBJ1-2; no clear D gene. The CDR3 consists of 13 residues. Deletions cut 4 bases from V and 5 bases from J, with 11 bases between. CDR1 is MNHNS, CDR2 SASEGT, per germline. In nucleotides, the CDR3 is TGTGCCAGCAGTGGACTTGAAGGATATGGCTACACCTTC. It specifies CASSGLEGYGYTF.

V gene TRBV29-1 combines with J gene TRBJ1-2; D unclear. From germline, CDR1 is SQVTM and CDR2 ANQGSEA. V was cut by 3 bases and J by 3 bases, with 14 bases left in between. The CDR3 covers 14 residues. This CDR3 reads CSVEEDEGYYGYTF. CDR3 bases: TGCAGCGTTGAGGAGGACGAGGGATACTATGGCTACACCTTC.

This clonotype showed up just a few times. The CDR3, as DNA: TGTGCCAGCAGTTTGCCAGGATATCAGCCCCAGCATTTT. Translated, it gives CASSLPGYQPQHF. The chain recombines TRBV6-2 or TRBV6-3 with TRBJ1-5; D is unclear. The CDR3 consists of 13 residues. Germline V lookup: CDR1 MNHEY, CDR2 SVGEGT. The germline V and J ends were trimmed by 4 bases and 5 bases, with 9 bases remaining between them.

This clonotype was detected ten times or more. CDR3 in DNA: TGTGCCAGCAGCTACCAGACAGGGCGAGTAGACACCATATATTTT. Its protein product is CASSYQTGRVDTIYF. The chain combines TRBV7-2 with TRBJ1-3, with 7 bases fitting TRBD1. Trimming cost V 4 bases and J 8 bases; bases outside gene matches: 11. This CDR3 comprises 15 residues. CDR1 and CDR2 (germline): SGHTA, FQGNSA.

Ten or more counts support this clonotype. The chain combines TRBV3-1 with TRBJ2-3; 9 nucleotides match TRBD2. The germline V gene encodes CDR1 LGHDT and CDR2 YNNKEL (reference sequence). V lost 3 bases to trimming and J lost 6 bases; unmatched junction nucleotides: 7. There are 15 residues in the CDR3. The CDR3 region is CASSQKAGGRDTQYF. The CDR3 DNA follows: TGTGCCAGCAGCCAGAAGGCGGGGGGGCGCGATACGCAGTATTTT.